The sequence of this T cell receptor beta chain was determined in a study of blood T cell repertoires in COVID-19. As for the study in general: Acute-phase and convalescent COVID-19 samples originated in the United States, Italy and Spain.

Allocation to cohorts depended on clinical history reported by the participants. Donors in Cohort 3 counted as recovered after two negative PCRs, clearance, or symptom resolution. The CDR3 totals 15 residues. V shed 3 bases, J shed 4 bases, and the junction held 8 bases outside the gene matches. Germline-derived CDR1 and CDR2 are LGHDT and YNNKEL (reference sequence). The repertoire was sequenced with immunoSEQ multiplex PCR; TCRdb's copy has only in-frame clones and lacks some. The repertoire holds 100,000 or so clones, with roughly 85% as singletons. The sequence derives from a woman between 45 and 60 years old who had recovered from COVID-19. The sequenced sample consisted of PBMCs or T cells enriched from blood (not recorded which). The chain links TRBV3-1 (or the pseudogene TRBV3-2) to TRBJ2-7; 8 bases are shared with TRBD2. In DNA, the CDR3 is TGTGCCAGCAGCCAGGGCAGCGGGGGACAATACGAGCAGTACTTC. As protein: CASSQGSGGQYEQYF.